This T cell receptor (beta chain) appears in the sequencing data of a study of T cell responses to AZD1222 COVID-19 vaccine. Assay: immunoSEQ multiplex PCR; the TCRdb copy retains only in-frame clones and omits some. The data contain 80,000 to 130,000 clones, roughly 89% of them singletons. The origin of this receptor is an adult in good health. The source was peripheral blood, collected on day 0 of AZD1222 vaccination.

This CDR3 is CATSDAALNQPQHF. In DNA form, the CDR3 reads TGTGCCACCAGTGATGCGGCACTGAATCAGCCCCAGCATTTT. The chain combines TRBV24-1 with TRBJ1-5; the D is unclear. Germline V CDR1 and CDR2: KGHDR, SFDVKD. The V gene lost 3 bases and the J gene lost 4 bases, with 9 bases spanning the gap. The CDR3 runs to 14 residues.